A selection of T cell receptor beta chains follows, all from one sample in a study of CD8+CD57+ T cells in acquired aplastic anemia. TCRdb redid the calling of the reads with MiXCR, one entry per CDR3 protein. The sample holds some 130,000 distinct CDR3 sequences, less than 45% seen once. Sequencing was carried out using sorted CD4+, CD8+, or CD8+CD57+ T cells (not recorded which) from PBMCs. Receptor source: a human donor in good health, serving as a control. The CDR3 runs from the conserved cysteine through the conserved F or W. A D gene is named only where the DNA matches it firmly. Clone size appears in some rows only: once, few, many, or a class for an expanded clone.

NA	TRBV18	TRBJ2-7	NA	CASSPTYAGTQGPYEQYF	TGTGCCAGCTCACCAACCTACGCCGGGACCCAGGGCCCCTACGAGCAGTACTTC
once	TRBV19	TRBJ2-2	NA	CASKEGAGGELFF	TGTGCCAGTAAGGAGGGCGCAGGTGGGGAGCTGTTTTTT
NA	TRBV11-1	TRBJ2-6	NA	CASSPLDTPGANVLTF	TGTGCCAGCAGCCCCCTCGACACTCCTGGGGCCAACGTCCTGACTTTC
NA	TRBV9	TRBJ2-1	NA	CASSVQGEHNEQFF	TGTGCCAGCAGCGTCCAGGGAGAGCACAATGAGCAGTTCTTC
many	TRBV10-2	TRBJ1-2	TRBD1	CASMAGDRINGYTF	TGCGCCAGCATGGCGGGGGACAGGATCAATGGCTACACCTTC
few	TRBV12-3/TRBV12-4	TRBJ1-5	TRBD1	CASSPGGTGGRQPQHF	TGTGCCAGCAGTCCGGGAGGGACAGGGGGCCGGCAGCCCCAGCATTTT
NA	TRBV6-1	TRBJ1-1	NA	CASSETHRWVINTEAFF	TGTGCCAGCAGTGAAACCCACCGGTGGGTTATAAACACTGAAGCTTTCTTT
many	TRBV19	TRBJ1-6	NA	CASSNGQWIASPLHF	TGTGCCAGTAGTAACGGACAGTGGATAGCCTCACCCCTCCACTTT
NA	TRBV7-8	TRBJ2-6	TRBD1	CASGDRVFSGANVLTF	TGTGCCAGCGGGGACAGGGTCTTCTCTGGGGCCAACGTCCTGACTTTC
few	TRBV7-9	TRBJ1-5	NA	CASSLREPQHF	TGTGCCAGCAGCTTAAGAGAGCCCCAGCATTTT
many	TRBV20-1	TRBJ2-1	TRBD2	CSARGEAGPYNEQFF	TGCAGTGCTAGAGGGGAAGCGGGGCCCTACAATGAGCAGTTCTTC
many	TRBV20-1	TRBJ1-1	TRBD1	CSAIGQGAEAFF	TGCAGTGCTATCGGACAGGGGGCTGAAGCTTTCTTT
many	TRBV19	TRBJ2-5	TRBD1	CASSKGQNQETQYF	TGTGCCAGTAGTAAGGGACAGAACCAAGAGACCCAGTACTTC
many	TRBV5-8	TRBJ2-7	TRBD2	CASSLGGRADYEQYF	TGTGCCAGCAGCTTGGGCGGGAGGGCCGACTACGAGCAGTACTTC
many	TRBV25-1	TRBJ1-2	NA	CASSQGYGYTF	TGTGCCAGCAGTCAGGGCTATGGCTACACCTTC
many	TRBV19	TRBJ1-1	NA	CASSILNHGAFF	TGTGCCAGTAGTATATTGAATCATGGAGCTTTCTTT
many	TRBV12-3/TRBV12-4	TRBJ1-5	NA	CASSFRQGQPQHF	TGTGCCAGCAGTTTCCGCCAGGGGCAGCCCCAGCATTTT
NA	TRBV5-6	TRBJ1-2	NA	CASSGYGGGGGYTF	TGTGCCAGCAGCGGTTATGGGGGCGGCGGTGGCTACACCTTC
many	TRBV5-1	TRBJ2-7	NA	CASSLDRDGNYEQYF	TGCGCCAGCAGCTTGGATCGGGACGGGAACTACGAGCAGTACTTC
many	TRBV19	TRBJ2-5	TRBD2	CASSDSGRIQETQYF	TGTGCCAGTAGTGATAGCGGGAGGATTCAAGAGACCCAGTACTTC
many	TRBV7-2	TRBJ2-5	NA	CASSDSGGTETQYF	TGTGCCAGCAGCGATAGCGGTGGGACAGAGACCCAGTACTTC
many	TRBV12-3/TRBV12-4	TRBJ1-4	TRBD1	CASSITGGAEKLFF	TGTGCCAGCAGTATAACAGGGGGCGCGGAAAAACTGTTTTTT
many	TRBV24-1	TRBJ2-1	TRBD2	CATSDLGLAGRGNEQFF	TGTGCCACCAGTGATTTGGGACTAGCGGGGCGGGGGAATGAGCAGTTCTTC
many	TRBV19	TRBJ1-3	NA	CASSGAPGNTIYF	TGTGCCAGTAGTGGTGCTCCTGGAAACACCATATATTTT
many	TRBV12-3/TRBV12-4	TRBJ2-7	TRBD2	CASSTSGVYEQYF	TGTGCCAGCAGTACTAGCGGTGTCTACGAGCAGTACTTC
NA	TRBV24-1	TRBJ2-3	TRBD1	CATSDTGGADTQYF	TGTGCCACCAGTGACACAGGGGGCGCAGATACGCAGTATTTT
many	TRBV10-1	TRBJ2-7	NA	CASSAGSNYEQYF	TGCGCCAGCAGTGCGGGCAGCAACTACGAGCAGTACTTC
NA	TRBV11-1	TRBJ1-6	NA	CASSLGGGFFNSPLHF	TGTGCCAGCAGCTTAGGGGGGGGGTTCTTTAATTCACCCCTCCACTTT
many	TRBV10-3	TRBJ2-7	NA	CAISAGQTYEQYF	TGTGCCATCAGCGCGGGACAGACCTACGAGCAGTACTTC
many	TRBV5-1	TRBJ1-5	NA	CASSLTPYSNQPQHF	TGCGCCAGCAGCTTGACACCTTATAGCAATCAGCCCCAGCATTTT
NA	TRBV20-1	TRBJ1-5	TRBD1	CSARDPDRGNQPQHF	TGCAGTGCTAGAGATCCGGACAGGGGTAATCAGCCCCAGCATTTT
many	TRBV10-3	TRBJ2-3	NA	CAISESSGISTDTQYF	TGTGCCATCAGTGAGTCATCGGGGATTAGCACAGATACGCAGTATTTT
many	TRBV6-1	TRBJ2-3	TRBD2	CASLESSGVSTDTQYF	TGTGCCAGCTTGGAGTCGAGCGGGGTGAGCACAGATACGCAGTATTTT
many	TRBV7-9	TRBJ2-3	TRBD2	CASSLAASGPTDTQYF	TGTGCCAGCAGCTTAGCCGCTAGCGGGCCGACAGATACGCAGTATTTT
many	TRBV29-1	TRBJ1-3	NA	CSAQSFFGNTIYF	TGCAGCGCCCAATCATTTTTTGGAAACACCATATATTTT
NA	TRBV11-2	TRBJ2-1	TRBD2	CASSSAGLAGGGRHEQFF	TGTGCCAGCTCATCCGCCGGACTAGCGGGCGGTGGGAGGCATGAGCAGTTCTTC
NA	TRBV29-1	TRBJ2-5	NA	CSVGSEGEREETQYF	TGCAGCGTTGGGAGCGAGGGTGAGCGGGAAGAGACCCAGTACTTC
many	TRBV9	TRBJ2-5	TRBD1	CASSVQGARETQYF	TGTGCCAGCAGCGTCCAGGGGGCCCGAGAGACCCAGTACTTC
many	TRBV7-9	TRBJ2-1	TRBD2	CASSPSGSSSYNEQFF	TGTGCCAGCAGCCCTAGCGGGAGCAGCTCCTACAATGAGCAGTTCTTC
few	TRBV7-7	TRBJ2-5	TRBD2	CASSQNPPLAGKETQYF	TGTGCCAGCAGCCAAAACCCGCCACTAGCGGGAAAAGAGACCCAGTACTTC
many	TRBV5-1	TRBJ2-2	NA	CASSLDINTGELFF	TGCGCCAGCAGCTTGGACATCAACACCGGGGAGCTGTTTTTT
many	TRBV14	TRBJ1-2	NA	CASSQGVLVANYGYTF	TGTGCCAGCAGCCAAGGCGTGTTGGTCGCTAACTATGGCTACACCTTC
many	TRBV20-1	TRBJ2-1	TRBD2	CSARDSGGSYNEQFF	TGCAGTGCTAGGGATAGCGGGGGCTCCTACAATGAGCAGTTCTTC
many	TRBV5-8	TRBJ1-2	NA	CASIRADRIYGYTF	TGTGCCAGCATACGCGCCGACAGGATTTATGGCTACACCTTC
NA	TRBV15	TRBJ2-7	TRBD1	CATSRGQGPEQYF	TGTGCCACCAGCAGGGGACAGGGGCCCGAGCAGTACTTC
NA	TRBV6-1	TRBJ2-7	TRBD2	CASSATSGIHEQYF	TGTGCCAGCAGTGCGACTAGCGGAATTCACGAGCAGTACTTC
once	TRBV5-1	TRBJ1-6	NA	CASSVGQTDSPLHF	TGCGCCAGCAGCGTAGGACAAACAGATTCACCCCTCCACTTT
once	TRBV7-2	TRBJ2-7	TRBD1	CASSEGQTYEQYF	TGTGCCAGCAGCGAGGGACAGACCTACGAGCAGTACTTC
NA	TRBV2	TRBJ1-6	NA	CASLGRGGSSSPLHF	TGTGCCAGCCTGGGGAGGGGGGGATCAAGCTCACCCCTCCACTTT
few	TRBV5-4	TRBJ2-1	NA	CASSPPATVDKQFF	TGTGCCAGCAGCCCCCCCGCGACAGTTGATAAGCAGTTCTTC
many	TRBV20-1	TRBJ1-2	TRBD1	CSASRTGEIAGYTF	TGCAGTGCTAGCCGGACAGGGGAGATTGCTGGCTACACCTTC
many	TRBV2	TRBJ1-2	NA	CASSGQGYGYTF	TGTGCCAGCAGTGGACAAGGGTATGGCTACACCTTC
NA	TRBV28	TRBJ2-1	NA	CASSLSRGSYNEQFF	TGTGCCAGCAGTTTATCGCGCGGCTCCTACAATGAGCAGTTCTTC
many	TRBV6-5	TRBJ2-7	TRBD2	CASSSSGTTYEQYF	TGTGCCAGCAGTTCTTCCGGGACTACCTACGAGCAGTACTTC
many	TRBV10-1	TRBJ2-7	TRBD2	CASSDQLAGGTQYF	TGCGCCAGCAGTGACCAACTAGCGGGAGGAACGCAGTACTTC